This TCR beta chain was identified during a study of human T cells and chemical hapten exposure (dated by TCRdb to the early 2020s). In terms of the full investigation: For sensitization, 2% DPC in acetone was applied to a roughly 2 cm by roughly 2 cm area of upper inner arm skin. Blood for TCR sequencing was provided by twenty-nine alopecia patients at one to four time points (pre-sensitization, 2, 6 and 24 weeks). Blood was sampled from patients pre-sensitization (week 0) and at 2, 6 and about 24 weeks after DPC sensitization. Libraries were pooled for sequencing, and per-sample TCR yields varied mainly because of small differences in library volumes within the pool. Patch testing was done on the upper back using Finn chambers containing 0.01% DPC, and results were scored after 6 days according to International Contact Dermatitis Research Group standards. Peripheral blood TCR repertoire changes were tracked in vivo in alopecia patients during primary and secondary sensitization to the hapten diphenylcyclopropenone (DPC). The patient cohort, mostly female, included alopecia areata with under or over 50% scalp involvement, alopecia totalis and alopecia universalis. Patients additionally received weekly therapeutic DPC doses to the scalp throughout the roughly 25-week study period. Findings and caveats that apply to the study as a whole: DPC sensitization did not change the number of TCRs with a frequency above 1 in 1000, and there was no evidence of changes in global repertoire structure. Repeated subsampling changed both the strength of the expansion versus patch-test correlation and the threshold at which the correlation became significant. The number of PT1 expanded TCRs positively correlated with patch test score, significant at thresholds 8, 16 and 32 but not 4. All patients had alopecia, a presumed autoimmune disease, so their immune response might differ from that of healthy individuals. Compared with pre-sensitization or healthy control sets, expanded TCRs formed significantly more large CDR3 similarity clusters, which is consistent with antigen-driven responses.

This clonotype has only a few counts. The specificity of this receptor is unknown. It has no much larger one-base neighbor in the sample; base qualities were not kept. The library was prepared using RACE. Reads for this sample came from a NextSeq 500. During library preparation, unique molecular identifiers were attached to individual cDNA molecules so that TCRs could be counted quantitatively and reproducibly. Both TCR alpha and TCR beta chains were sequenced from each blood RNA sample. In the authors' own workflow: A median of around 96,000 TCRs per sample was observed, with a range of 23,224 to 690,600. The Decombinator software suite was used to annotate V, J and CDR3 in the TCR reads. For PS versus PT1 abundance plots, all samples were subsampled to the same number of TCRs (28,000). TCRs were defined as expanded if absent before sensitization and observed at least eight times at the 2-week time point. The public sequencing data were trimmed at Q25 with fastp and processed into clonotypes with MiXCR by TCRdb, which kept only in-frame beta chains. Identical CDR3 proteins give one entry, which carries the most common genes and DNA. These V and J calls rely on TCRdb rather than the paper's analysis. The sample table contains some 99,000 distinct CDR3 sequences; only one count was recorded for 9% to 9.5% of them. Clones ranked in the top ten supply 3.1% of the sample.

The time point label on this specimen signifies: patch test 2, 6 weeks after DPC sensitization. This sample's treatment or condition label indicates: therapeutic diphenylcyclopropenone sensitization with weekly scalp DPC. Blood at each patch-test visit was drawn before the patch test was applied. Eligible patients were aged 18 to 70, diagnosed with alopecia, deemed suitable for DPC therapy, and excluded if pregnant. Total RNA was isolated from unfractionated whole blood collected in Tempus Blood RNA tubes. The receptor's source is a woman between 35 and 50 years old with alopecia areata. Some clones in this sample may be carry-over from other donors' samples. Source: whole blood, taken in connection with sensitization to the hapten diphenylcyclopropenone (DPC).

CDR3 sequence: CASSQDGLGEQFF. Read as DNA, the sequence is TGTGCCAGCAGCCAAGATGGCCTAGGCGAGCAGTTCTTC. Recombination joined TRBV4-2 with TRBJ2-1; no D segment can be confidently identified. The CDR3 spans 13 residues, from the cysteine through the phenylalanine. The only DNA kept is the CDR3, 39 bases in frame from the first base. V is reduced by 0 bases and J by 10 bases, leaving a spacing of 10 bases between them. From a lookup of the germline V gene, CDR1 and CDR2 are LGHNA and YNFKEQ.